This is a list of T cell receptor beta chains from one sample in a study of T cell responses to AZD1222 COVID-19 vaccine. Profiled with immunoSEQ multiplex PCR; TCRdb holds only in-frame clones, not every one. Among about 110,000 clones, around 90% were seen once, and the ten largest hold around 16%. The material sequenced was peripheral blood, taken 28 days after the second AZD1222 dose. These receptors all come from an adult who received the AZD1222 COVID-19 vaccine. The CDR3 runs from the conserved cysteine through the conserved F or W. The order of the fields is V gene, J gene, CDR3 protein.

v_call: TRBV18
j_call: TRBJ1-3
cdr3_aa: CASSPLKGGAGNTIYF

v_call: TRBV12-3/TRBV12-4
j_call: TRBJ2-7
cdr3_aa: CASSFDRAYEQYF

v_call: TRBV7-8
j_call: TRBJ2-7
cdr3_aa: CASSQDRGPYEQYF

v_call: TRBV5-1
j_call: TRBJ2-3
cdr3_aa: CASSLGDRGRTTDTQYF

v_call: TRBV19
j_call: TRBJ1-6
cdr3_aa: CASSIRGSLAPLHF

v_call: TRBV18
j_call: TRBJ1-2
cdr3_aa: CASSPGQQRGGYTF

v_call: TRBV6-5
j_call: TRBJ1-1
cdr3_aa: CATGWRATNTEAFF

v_call: TRBV5-5
j_call: TRBJ2-1
cdr3_aa: CASTLSGGAYNEQFF

v_call: TRBV10-2
j_call: TRBJ1-5
cdr3_aa: CASSVGGNSNQPQHF

v_call: TRBV18
j_call: TRBJ1-2
cdr3_aa: CASSPSSAPSTGEANYGYTF

v_call: TRBV5-5
j_call: TRBJ1-2
cdr3_aa: CASSLAGVYGYTF

v_call: TRBV12-3/TRBV12-4
j_call: TRBJ1-2
cdr3_aa: CASSLLGTYGYTF

v_call: TRBV5-1
j_call: TRBJ2-3
cdr3_aa: CASSLSPTDTQYF

v_call: TRBV28
j_call: TRBJ1-1
cdr3_aa: CASSLLSGTGNTEAFF

v_call: TRBV9
j_call: TRBJ2-3
cdr3_aa: CASSVATRTSGSADTQYF

v_call: TRBV19
j_call: TRBJ1-1
cdr3_aa: CASIRSRTNTEAFF

v_call: TRBV12-3/TRBV12-4
j_call: TRBJ1-1
cdr3_aa: CASSLATDTEAFF

v_call: TRBV11-2
j_call: TRBJ2-7
cdr3_aa: CASSLVGTSFGFDEQYF

v_call: TRBV12-3/TRBV12-4
j_call: TRBJ2-3
cdr3_aa: CASNPNRDTQYF

v_call: TRBV18
j_call: TRBJ1-4
cdr3_aa: CASSPNQNNEKLFF

v_call: TRBV5-1
j_call: TRBJ2-3
cdr3_aa: CASSLTLLTDTQYF

v_call: TRBV5-1
j_call: TRBJ1-4
cdr3_aa: CASSPLGGPDEKLFF

v_call: TRBV11-2
j_call: TRBJ2-5
cdr3_aa: CASSLAPAETQYF

v_call: TRBV7-6
j_call: TRBJ1-1
cdr3_aa: CASSFLRASYTYTEAFF

v_call: TRBV15
j_call: TRBJ1-4
cdr3_aa: CATSRLGNNEKLFF

v_call: TRBV18
j_call: TRBJ1-1
cdr3_aa: CASSPLGGNTEAFF

v_call: TRBV12-3/TRBV12-4
j_call: TRBJ2-1
cdr3_aa: CASSSGAYNEQFF

v_call: TRBV28
j_call: TRBJ2-1
cdr3_aa: CASTEGGRARFEQFF

v_call: TRBV4-1
j_call: TRBJ1-2
cdr3_aa: CASSQVGDRGLGYTF

v_call: TRBV7-9
j_call: TRBJ2-2
cdr3_aa: CASSPTLASNTGELFF

v_call: TRBV5-8
j_call: TRBJ1-6
cdr3_aa: CASTSGQGWTSSPLHF

v_call: TRBV9
j_call: TRBJ2-7
cdr3_aa: CASSVTPTSGGEQYF

v_call: TRBV5-4
j_call: TRBJ1-4
cdr3_aa: CASSLGAGEKLFF

v_call: TRBV7-9
j_call: TRBJ2-2
cdr3_aa: CASSLRILAGTGELFF

v_call: TRBV15
j_call: TRBJ2-7
cdr3_aa: CATSRDIRQGRNF

v_call: TRBV27
j_call: TRBJ2-5
cdr3_aa: CASSTLLAGGPTETQYF

v_call: TRBV10-1
j_call: TRBJ2-2
cdr3_aa: CASICGELFF

v_call: TRBV27
j_call: TRBJ1-5
cdr3_aa: CASSLSVAGGYQPQHF

v_call: TRBV6-2/TRBV6-3
j_call: TRBJ2-7
cdr3_aa: CASSYGRGISYEQYF